Each of the 20 T cell receptor beta chains below was sequenced from the same sample in a study of regulatory T cells in long-lasting Graves disease. Library construction for TCR beta used iRepertoire HTBI primers and Arm-PCR of CDR3 regions. TCRdb itself ran the multiplex PCR reads through MiXCR, one entry per CDR3 protein. The repertoire includes a few hundred thousand distinct CDR3 sequences, around 24% of them detected once, and approximately 26% sits in the top ten. Described time point: persistent/refractory GD, antithyroid drugs over 5 years with positive TRAb. Scientists built the TCR library using RNA that was extracted from PBMCs. The sequencing here drew on peripheral blood mononuclear cells (PBMCs), taken when the disease was refractory, from a patient treated with antithyroid drugs. These receptors came from a female donor with Graves disease.

This clonotype showed up just a few times. The V gene is TRBV5-1, the J gene TRBJ1-5; no firm D call. The germline V gene encodes CDR1 SGHRS and CDR2 YFSETQ. This CDR3 spans 13 amino acids. Deletions cut 4 bases from V and 6 bases from J, with 11 bases between. This CDR3 is CASSPRIVQPQHF. CDR3 coding DNA: TGCGCCAGCAGCCCGAGGATCGTTCAGCCCCAGCATTTT.

This clonotype was detected only a few times. The chain recombines TRBV3-1 with TRBJ2-7, with TRBD2 matching over 7 bases. CDR3 length: 15 amino acids. V lost 1 base, J lost 3 bases, and 6 bases stayed unmatched. The germline V gene encodes CDR1 LGHDT and CDR2 YNNKEL (reference sequence). Here the CDR3 reads CASSQGQGLRYEQYF. CDR3 in DNA: TGTGCCAGCAGCCAAGGTCAGGGACTACGCTACGAGCAGTACTTC.

V gene TRBV12-3 or TRBV12-4 combines with J gene TRBJ2-5, with 10 bases that match TRBD1. V lost 8 bases to trimming and J lost 4 bases; unmatched junction nucleotides: 10. The CDR3 length is 15 residues. CDR3 region: CASGSGTGASETQYF. The CDR3 nucleotides read TGTGCCAGCGGTTCCGGGACAGGGGCTTCAGAGACCCAGTACTTC.

The chain has TRBV19 and TRBJ2-2; D is perhaps TRBD2 (7 bases). With 6 bases removed from V and 5 bases from J, the gap between germline ends came to 22 bases. The length of the CDR3 is 17 residues. CDR1 LNHDA and CDR2 SQIVND come from the germline V gene (reference sequence). CDR3: CASRGMGSGGRTGELFF. CDR3 DNA sequence: TGTGCCAGTAGGGGAATGGGCTCCGGGGGGCGAACCGGGGAGCTGTTTTTT. Looking up the rest from reference TRBV19 and TRBJ2-2 gives the full variable domain: DGGITQSPKYLFRKEGQNVTLSCEQNLNHDAMYWYRQDPGQGLRLIYYSQIVNDFQKGDIAEGYSVSREKKESFPLTVTSAQKNPTAFYLCASRGMGSGGRTGELFFGEGSRLTVL.

This clonotype was recorded many times. This rearrangement joins TRBV28 to TRBJ1-1; TRBD1 matches at 8 bases. From germline, CDR1 is MDHEN and CDR2 SYDVKM. V shed 3 bases and J 5 bases; nucleotides not matched to a gene: 14. The CDR3 is 17 amino acids. This CDR3 reads CASSLWRLAGGGTEAFF. CDR3 bases: TGTGCCAGCAGTTTGTGGAGATTAGCAGGGGGCGGAACTGAAGCTTTCTTT.

J is TRBJ1-1 and V is TRBV30; D remains unclear. Trimming removed 0 bases from V and 6 bases from J, with 14 bases in between. Germline V gene data show CDR1 as GTSNPN and CDR2 as SVGIG (reference sequence). This CDR3 spans 14 amino acids. The CDR3 bases are TGTGCCTGGAGTGTACATAATTTGGCAGCTGAAGCTTTCTTT. It yields the protein CAWSVHNLAAEAFF.

V and J are TRBV11-2 and TRBJ2-2; D not certain. Germline V gene data show CDR1 as SGHAT and CDR2 as FQNNGV. Trimming took off 4 bases at V and 4 bases at J, with 13 bases between the two ends. This CDR3 has 15 amino acids. CDR3 residues: CASSSTNVGTGELFF. CDR3 nucleotides: TGTGCCAGCAGCTCGACAAACGTGGGCACCGGGGAGCTGTTTTTT.

CDR3 DNA sequence: TGCGCCAGCAGCGAAAGAGCGGGAGTACAAGAGACCCAGTACTTC. Translating gives CASSERAGVQETQYF. The chain combines TRBV5-1 with TRBJ2-5; 8 bases match TRBD2. CDR1 and CDR2 (germline): SGHRS, YFSETQ. With V trimmed by 4 bases and J by 2 bases, 7 bases remained unmatched. There are 15 residues in the CDR3.

As regards this clonotype: An end of the junction differs from the germline gene, which may be a read error. The chain couples TRBV6-1 to TRBJ2-7; 7 positions agree with TRBD2. Germline CDR1 is MNHNS and CDR2 is SASEGT. The CDR3 covers 16 residues. The CDR3 coding sequence is TGTGCCAGCTCGGCCCGGCGTAGCGGGTCATCCTACGGGCAGTACTTC. Translating gives CASSARRSGSSYGQYF.

This clonotype was seen at least ten times. The chain recombines TRBV12-5 with TRBJ1-6; tentative D call: TRBD1 (6 bases). The germline CDR1 and CDR2 sequences are LGHNT and FRNRAP. This CDR3 comprises 13 residues. Between the trimmed V and J ends, which lost 1 base and 13 bases, there was a span of 11 bases. CDR3 in DNA: TGTGCTAGTGGTTTGGGAGCAAGGGGGCCCCTCCACTTT. This gives the protein CASGLGARGPLHF.

This rearrangement joins TRBV5-8 to TRBJ2-5; D gene ambiguous. CDR3 length equals 12 residues. Germline V lookup: CDR1 SGHTS, CDR2 YDEGEE. The ends were cut back, 6 bases at V and 5 bases at J, with 11 bases in the middle. This CDR3 reads CASNQYVETQYF. CDR3 nucleotides: TGTGCCAGCAATCAGTATGTGGAGACCCAGTACTTC.

As concerns this clonotype: One end of the junction is discordant with germline, which a read error may explain. The chain links TRBV12-3 or TRBV12-4 to TRBJ2-7; 7 positions match TRBD1. The CDR3 has 14 amino acids. The CDR3 nucleotides are TGTGCCAGCAGTTTGGCAGGGGGATCCTACGAGCAGTCCTTC. Residues: CASSLAGGSYEQSF.

This clonotype was seen a handful of times. The chain employs TRBV20-1 and TRBJ1-5; D perhaps matches TRBD1 (6 bases). In germline, CDR1 is DFQATT, CDR2 SNEGSKA (reference sequence). Trimming shortened V by 4 bases and J by 3 bases, and 16 bases separated the two germline ends. The CDR3 runs 15 residues. The CDR3 here is CSATNSGQLNQPQHF. For the CDR3, the DNA is TGCAGTGCTACGAACTCGGGACAACTCAATCAGCCCCAGCATTTT.

This clonotype was seen only a few times. The rearrangement joins TRBV20-1 to TRBJ2-7; perhaps TRBD1 as D (5 bases). The germline gives CDR1 DFQATT, CDR2 SNEGSKA (reference sequence). V shed 6 bases and J shed 8 bases, with 20 bases lying between them. The CDR3 sequence is 13 residues long. The CDR3 reads CSARAGHATKQYF. CDR3 coding DNA: TGCAGTGCCAGGGCCGGACACGCTACGAAGCAGTACTTC.

This rearrangement joins TRBV15 to TRBJ1-5, with D unclear. Germline V CDR1 and CDR2: LNHNV, YYDKDF (reference sequence). The CDR3 extends over 16 amino acids. Trimming left V 4 bases short and J 3 bases short, with 16 bases between. CDR3 bases: TGTGCCACCAGCACGTCGAGGATGGCAATCAATCAGCCCCAGCATTTT. Protein: CATSTSRMAINQPQHF.

The sample holds a few counts of this clonotype. The CDR3 region is CASSLSRWADTQYF. The CDR3 region has the DNA TGTGCCAGCAGCTTATCGCGATGGGCAGATACGCAGTATTTT. The chain carries TRBV7-2 and TRBJ2-3; no firm D call. Looked up from germline, CDR1 is SGHTA and CDR2 is FQGNSA. V lost 2 bases and J 4 bases, leaving 10 bases between the germline ends. The CDR3 has 14 amino acids.

V is TRBV7-9 and J is TRBJ2-7; maybe TRBD2 (5 bases). CDR3 length: 13 amino acids. CDR1 and CDR2 from the germline V gene are SEHNR and FQNEAQ (reference sequence). The V and J ends lost 7 bases and 7 bases respectively, with 17 bases between them. The CDR3 DNA reads TGTGCCAGCACCCCGGGATCGTCGGGGGAGCAGTACTTC. Amino acids: CASTPGSSGEQYF. The full variable domain, its missing parts supplied by reference TRBV7-9 and TRBJ2-7, is DTGVSQNPRHKITKRGQNVTFRCDPISEHNRLYWYRQTLGQGPEFLTYFQNEAQLEKSRLLSDRFSAERPKGSFSTLEIQRTEQGDSAMYLCASTPGSSGEQYFGPGTRLTVT.

This clonotype showed up many times. For the CDR3, the DNA is TGTGCCAGCAGCTTAGATATCCTGGGGACTAGCGGCCAAGAGACCCAGTACTTC. It specifies CASSLDILGTSGQETQYF. The chain has TRBV11-2 and TRBJ2-5; 11 bases line up with TRBD2. This CDR3 region has 18 residues. The germline CDR1 and CDR2 sequences are SGHAT and FQNNGV. Trimming at V came to 0 bases and at J to 1 base, leaving 7 bases not matched to a gene.

In DNA form, the CDR3 reads TGTGCCAGCAGTGCGACAGGGGGTAGCAATCAGCCCCAGCATTTT. This encodes CASSATGGSNQPQHF. The V and J genes are TRBV9 and TRBJ1-5; TRBD1 agrees at 9 bases. V trimming: 5 bases; J trimming: 0 bases; junction bases outside the gene matches: 3. CDR1 is SGDLS and CDR2 is YYNGEE in the germline V gene. The CDR3 loop spans 15 amino acids.

This clonotype was counted between two and nine times. The rearrangement joins TRBV5-1 to TRBJ2-5; D is perhaps TRBD1 (5 bases). The CDR3 has 14 amino acids. Germline V gene sequence: CDR1 SGHRS, CDR2 YFSETQ. V was trimmed by 0 bases and J by 3 bases, leaving 9 bases between them. The CDR3 loop reads CASSLVVGEETQYF. The CDR3, as DNA: TGCGCCAGCAGCTTGGTCGTAGGGGAAGAGACCCAGTACTTC.